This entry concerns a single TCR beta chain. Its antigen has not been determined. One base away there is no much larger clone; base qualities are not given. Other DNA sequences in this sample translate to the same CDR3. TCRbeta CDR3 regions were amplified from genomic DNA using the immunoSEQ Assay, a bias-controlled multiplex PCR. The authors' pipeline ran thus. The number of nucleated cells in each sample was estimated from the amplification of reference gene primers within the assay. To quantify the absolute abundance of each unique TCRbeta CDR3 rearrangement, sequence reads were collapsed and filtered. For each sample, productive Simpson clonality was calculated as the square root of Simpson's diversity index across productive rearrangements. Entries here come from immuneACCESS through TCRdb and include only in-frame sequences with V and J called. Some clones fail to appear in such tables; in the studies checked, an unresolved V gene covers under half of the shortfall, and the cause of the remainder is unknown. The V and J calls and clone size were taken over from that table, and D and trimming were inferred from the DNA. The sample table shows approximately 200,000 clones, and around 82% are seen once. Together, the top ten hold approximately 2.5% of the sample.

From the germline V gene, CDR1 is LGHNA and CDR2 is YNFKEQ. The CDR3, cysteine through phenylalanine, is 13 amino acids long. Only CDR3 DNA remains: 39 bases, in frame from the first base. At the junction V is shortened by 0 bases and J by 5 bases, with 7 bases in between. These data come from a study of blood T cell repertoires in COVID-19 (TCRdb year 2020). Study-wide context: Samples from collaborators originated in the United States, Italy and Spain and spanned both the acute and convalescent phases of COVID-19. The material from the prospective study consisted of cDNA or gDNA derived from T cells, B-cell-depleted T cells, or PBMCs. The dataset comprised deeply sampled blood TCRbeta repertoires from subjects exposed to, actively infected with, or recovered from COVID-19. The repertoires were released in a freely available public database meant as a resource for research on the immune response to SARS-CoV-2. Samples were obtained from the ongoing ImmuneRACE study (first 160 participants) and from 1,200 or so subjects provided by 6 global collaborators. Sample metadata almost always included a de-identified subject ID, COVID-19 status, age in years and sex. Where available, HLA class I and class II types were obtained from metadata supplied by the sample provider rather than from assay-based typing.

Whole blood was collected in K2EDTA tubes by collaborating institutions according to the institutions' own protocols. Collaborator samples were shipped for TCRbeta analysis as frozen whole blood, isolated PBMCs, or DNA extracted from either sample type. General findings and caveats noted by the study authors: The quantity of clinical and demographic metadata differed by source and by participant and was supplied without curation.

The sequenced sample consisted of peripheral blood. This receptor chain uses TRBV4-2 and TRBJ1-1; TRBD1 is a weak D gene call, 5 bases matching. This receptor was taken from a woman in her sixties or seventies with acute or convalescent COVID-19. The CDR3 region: CASSQDTGTEAFF. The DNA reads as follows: TGTGCCAGCAGCCAAGACACAGGAACTGAAGCTTTCTTT.